A selection of T cell receptor beta chains follows, all from one sample in a study of regulatory T cells in long-lasting Graves disease. TCRdb analysed the multiplex PCR reads with MiXCR anew, one entry per CDR3 protein. The table lists more than 350,000 distinct CDR3 sequences, 14% to 15% of them singletons. A further study also used this sample, focusing on T cells in Graves' hyperthyroidism and ophthalmopathy.

The starting material was peripheral blood mononuclear cells (PBMCs), obtained at new diagnosis, from a patient treated with antithyroid drugs. All receptors derive from a woman under 40 with Graves disease. CDR3s include the opening cysteine and the closing phenylalanine or tryptophan. Fields, in order: CDR3 protein, J gene, V gene.

CDR3: CASSENSERDRVNF
J: TRBJ2-7
V: TRBV28

CDR3: CASSQEGGEGAGQPQHF
J: TRBJ1-5
V: TRBV4-2

CDR3: CASSLGTLGEQYF
J: TRBJ2-7
V: TRBV3-1

CDR3: CASSTGTGIGNQPQHF
J: TRBJ1-5
V: TRBV10-2

CDR3: CASSPSYNEQFF
J: TRBJ2-1
V: TRBV18

CDR3: CAIKGGDEQFF
J: TRBJ2-1
V: TRBV10-3

CDR3: CAWTGGGETQYF
J: TRBJ2-5
V: TRBV30

CDR3: CSVVENTEAFF
J: TRBJ1-1
V: TRBV29-1

CDR3: CASSRTRRTGTRTDTQYF
J: TRBJ2-3
V: TRBV3-1

CDR3: CSVGGEGGNQPQHF
J: TRBJ1-5
V: TRBV20-1

CDR3: CASSYSRETSYEQYF
J: TRBJ2-7
V: TRBV6-5

CDR3: CSARVPGTGTEAFF
J: TRBJ1-1
V: TRBV20-1

CDR3: CASSADRGYEQYF
J: TRBJ2-7
V: TRBV6-1

CDR3: CASSFDREGRNEQFF
J: TRBJ2-1
V: TRBV11-2